The 5 T cell receptor beta chains reported below all come from one sample, sequenced in a study of blood T cell repertoires in COVID-19. Some clones are missing from TCRdb's copy, which holds only in-frame ones; the method was immunoSEQ multiplex PCR. Of 100,000 to 150,000 clones in the sample, around 80% were seen once. Sequenced: peripheral blood. The receptors come from a woman aged 55 to 70 with acute or convalescent COVID-19.

This chain links TRBV10-3 with TRBJ2-3; D is uncertain. Trimming shortened V by 5 bases and J by 1 base, and 13 bases separated the two germline ends. The CDR3 contains 15 residues. Germline CDR1 and CDR2: ENHRY and SYGVKD. The CDR3 sequence: CAISRDIVRTDTQYF. CDR3 DNA sequence: TGTGCCATCAGTCGAGACATTGTCCGCACAGATACGCAGTATTTT.

This chain uses TRBV10-2 with TRBJ2-1, with 10 bases that match TRBD2. The V segment lost 1 base and the J segment 7 bases; nucleotides outside the gene matches: 10. The CDR3 has 17 amino acids. Looked up from germline, CDR1 is WSHSY and CDR2 is SAAADI. CDR3 nucleotides: TGCGCCAGCAGTGAGTTATTGGCGGGACTAGCGCCGAATGAGCAGTTCTTC. The encoded protein is CASSELLAGLAPNEQFF.

This clone was seen a few times. The chain uses TRBV7-9 and TRBJ1-2; 7 bases map to TRBD1. The V gene's germline CDR1 is SEHNR and CDR2 FQNEAQ (reference sequence). The CDR3 is 19 amino acids. Unmatched junction bases numbered 20, after V lost 5 bases and J lost 2 bases. In nucleotides, the CDR3 is TGTGCCAGCAGCGCCCAGCACAGGGGCCTCCTAATATCGAACTATGGCTACACCTTC. Protein: CASSAQHRGLLISNYGYTF.

This clone was counted a few times. The V call is TRBV9, the J call TRBJ2-6; no firm D call. CDR3 length: 16 amino acids. Trimming took 3 bases from V and 0 from J, leaving 10 bases between them. Per the germline V gene, CDR1 is SGDLS and CDR2 is YYNGEE. The CDR3 DNA is TGTGCCAGCAGCGGGGCAGGTAACTCTGGGGCCAACGTCCTGACTTTC. Amino acids: CASSGAGNSGANVLTF.

The CDR3 DNA reads as TGTGCCAGCTGGCCAGGGACATACAATGAGCAGTTCTTC. It codes for CASWPGTYNEQFF. This chain connects TRBV6-5 to TRBJ2-1; D is perhaps TRBD1 (6 bases). The CDR3 covers 13 residues. Trimming left V 8 bases short and J 4 bases short, with 12 bases between. Germline V gives CDR1 MNHEY, CDR2 SVGAGI.